These T cell receptor beta chains were read from a single sample in a study of cytomegalovirus exposure and HLA in healthy donors. Only in-frame clones appear in the TCRdb table, and some are missing; sequencing was by immunoSEQ multiplex PCR. The sample yields about 160,000 clones, roughly 86% seen once. The specimen was PBMCs. All receptors derive from a woman aged 18-29 years in good health and CMV-seropositive. CDR3s include the opening cysteine and the closing phenylalanine or tryptophan. The D gene is left open where the match is weak. A row's size may be missing; if present it is once, few, many or a size class.

CDR3aa: CASLPYDSGNNEQFF
CDR3nt: TGTGCCAGCCTACCCTATGATAGCGGAAACAATGAGCAGTTCTTC
d_gene: .
abundance: .
j_gene: TRBJ2-1
v_gene: TRBV27

CDR3aa: CASSLDAREAYEQYF
CDR3nt: TGTGCCAGCAGCTTAGATGCGCGGGAGGCCTACGAGCAGTACTTC
d_gene: TRBD2
abundance: .
j_gene: TRBJ2-7
v_gene: TRBV7-6

CDR3aa: CASRTGTGGNEKLFF
CDR3nt: TGTGCCAGCAGAACCGGGACAGGCGGTAATGAAAAACTGTTTTTT
d_gene: TRBD1
abundance: .
j_gene: TRBJ1-4
v_gene: TRBV2

CDR3aa: CASTGGSKNTGELFF
CDR3nt: TGTGCCAGTACAGGGGGCTCGAAGAACACCGGGGAGCTGTTTTTT
d_gene: TRBD1
abundance: few
j_gene: TRBJ2-2
v_gene: TRBV19

CDR3aa: CASSPGTGDQPQHF
CDR3nt: TGTGCCAGCTCACCAGGGACAGGGGATCAGCCCCAGCATTTT
d_gene: TRBD1
abundance: .
j_gene: TRBJ1-5
v_gene: TRBV18

CDR3aa: CASKIAGTGFTGELFF
CDR3nt: TGCGCCAGCAAGATTGCCGGGACAGGCTTTACCGGGGAGCTGTTTTTT
d_gene: TRBD1
abundance: .
j_gene: TRBJ2-2
v_gene: TRBV10-2

CDR3aa: CASKRTGSSYEQYF
CDR3nt: TGTGCCAGCAAGAGGACAGGGAGCTCCTACGAGCAGTACTTC
d_gene: TRBD1
abundance: .
j_gene: TRBJ2-7
v_gene: TRBV6-6

CDR3aa: CASTLGGRATGELFF
CDR3nt: TGTGCCAGCACCCTCGGCGGGAGGGCCACCGGGGAGCTGTTTTTT
d_gene: TRBD2
abundance: .
j_gene: TRBJ2-2
v_gene: TRBV9

CDR3aa: CASSPRDRGLETQYF
CDR3nt: TGTGCCAGCAGTCCCCGAGACAGGGGGCTGGAGACCCAGTACTTC
d_gene: TRBD1
abundance: .
j_gene: TRBJ2-5
v_gene: TRBV6-6

CDR3aa: CASSQPDRGSAYGYTF
CDR3nt: TGCGCCAGCAGCCAACCGGACAGGGGGTCGGCCTATGGCTACACCTTC
d_gene: TRBD1
abundance: .
j_gene: TRBJ1-2
v_gene: TRBV4-1

CDR3aa: CAWSYLRGGGQPQHF
CDR3nt: TGTGCCTGGAGTTACCTCAGGGGCGGGGGTCAGCCCCAGCATTTT
d_gene: .
abundance: once
j_gene: TRBJ1-5
v_gene: TRBV30

CDR3aa: CSAVTNNEQFF
CDR3nt: TGCAGTGCGGTCACAAACAATGAGCAGTTCTTC
d_gene: .
abundance: once
j_gene: TRBJ2-1
v_gene: TRBV20-1

CDR3aa: CASSQDGQQNTEAFF
CDR3nt: TGTGCCAGCAGCCAGGATGGACAGCAGAACACTGAAGCTTTCTTT
d_gene: .
abundance: .
j_gene: TRBJ1-1
v_gene: TRBV4-2